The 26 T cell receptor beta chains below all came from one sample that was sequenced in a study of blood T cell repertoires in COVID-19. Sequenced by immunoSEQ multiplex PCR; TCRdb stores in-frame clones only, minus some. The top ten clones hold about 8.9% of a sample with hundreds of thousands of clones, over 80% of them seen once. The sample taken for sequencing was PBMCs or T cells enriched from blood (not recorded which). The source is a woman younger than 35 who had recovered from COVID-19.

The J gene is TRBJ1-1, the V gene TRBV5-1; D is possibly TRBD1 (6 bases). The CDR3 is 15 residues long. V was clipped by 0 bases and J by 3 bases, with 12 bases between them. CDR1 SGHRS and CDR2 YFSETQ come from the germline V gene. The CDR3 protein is CASSLATRGDTEAFF. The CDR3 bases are TGCGCCAGCAGCTTGGCGACCAGGGGAGACACTGAAGCTTTCTTT. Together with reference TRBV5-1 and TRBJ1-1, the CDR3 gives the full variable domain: KAGVTQTPRYLIKTRGQQVTLSCSPISGHRSVSWYQQTPGQGLQFLFEYFSETQRNKGNFPGRFSGRQFSNSRSEMNVSTLELGDSALYLCASSLATRGDTEAFFGQGTRLTVV.

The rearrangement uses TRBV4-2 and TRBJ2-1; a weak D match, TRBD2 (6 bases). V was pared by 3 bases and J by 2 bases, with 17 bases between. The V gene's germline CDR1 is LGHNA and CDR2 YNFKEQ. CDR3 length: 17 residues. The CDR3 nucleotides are TGTGCCAGCAGCCAGCACTCCCCGGGAGCCCCCTACAATGAGCAGTTCTTC. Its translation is CASSQHSPGAPYNEQFF.

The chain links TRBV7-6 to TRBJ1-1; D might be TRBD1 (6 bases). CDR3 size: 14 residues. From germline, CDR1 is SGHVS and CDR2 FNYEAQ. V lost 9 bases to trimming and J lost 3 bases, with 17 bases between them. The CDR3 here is CARNEDTGYTEAFF. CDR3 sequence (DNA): TGTGCCAGGAACGAGGATACAGGGTACACTGAAGCTTTCTTT.

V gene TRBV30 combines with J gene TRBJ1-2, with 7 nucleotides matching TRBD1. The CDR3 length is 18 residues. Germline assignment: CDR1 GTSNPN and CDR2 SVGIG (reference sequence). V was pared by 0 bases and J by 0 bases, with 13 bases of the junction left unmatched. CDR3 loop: CAWSVGGAGERANYGYTF. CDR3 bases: TGTGCCTGGAGTGTAGGGGGCGCGGGTGAGCGTGCTAACTATGGCTACACCTTC.

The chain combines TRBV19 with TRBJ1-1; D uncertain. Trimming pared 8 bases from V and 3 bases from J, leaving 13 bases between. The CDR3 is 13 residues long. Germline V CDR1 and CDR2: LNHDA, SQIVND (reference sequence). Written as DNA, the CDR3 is TGTGCCAGTTCATTCAAACGGGACACTGAAGCTTTCTTT. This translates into CASSFKRDTEAFF.

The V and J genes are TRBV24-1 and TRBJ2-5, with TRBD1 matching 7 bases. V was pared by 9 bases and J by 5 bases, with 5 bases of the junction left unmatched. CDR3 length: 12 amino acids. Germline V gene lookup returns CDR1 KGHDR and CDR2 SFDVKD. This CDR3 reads CATATGIETQYF. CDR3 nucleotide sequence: TGTGCCACCGCGACAGGGATCGAGACCCAGTACTTC.

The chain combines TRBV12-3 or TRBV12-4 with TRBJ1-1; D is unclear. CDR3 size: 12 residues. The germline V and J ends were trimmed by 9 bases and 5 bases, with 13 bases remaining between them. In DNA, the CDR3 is TGTGCCAGTTGGCTGTCGGGAACTGAAGCTTTCTTT. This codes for CASWLSGTEAFF.

The CDR3: CASSSGTGGDGYTF. The CDR3 coding sequence is TGTGCCAGCAGCTCCGGGACAGGGGGGGATGGCTACACCTTC. The chain employs TRBV7-2 and TRBJ1-2; 11 positions agree with TRBD1. The V gene's germline CDR1 is SGHTA and CDR2 FQGNSA. Unmatched junction bases numbered 4, after V lost 4 bases and J lost 6 bases. The CDR3 loop spans 14 amino acids.

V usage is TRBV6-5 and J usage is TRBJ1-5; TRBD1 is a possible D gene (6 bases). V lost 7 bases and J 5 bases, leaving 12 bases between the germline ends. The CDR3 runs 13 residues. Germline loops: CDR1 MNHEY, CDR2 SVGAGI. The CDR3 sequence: CASKRGGDQPQHF. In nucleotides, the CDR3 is TGTGCCAGCAAGAGGGGGGGGGATCAGCCCCAGCATTTT.

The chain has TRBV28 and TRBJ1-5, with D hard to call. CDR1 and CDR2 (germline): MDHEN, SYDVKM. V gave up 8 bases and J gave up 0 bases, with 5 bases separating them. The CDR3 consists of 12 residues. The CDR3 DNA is TGTGCCAGCCAGATTAGCAATCAGCCCCAGCATTTT. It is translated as CASQISNQPQHF.

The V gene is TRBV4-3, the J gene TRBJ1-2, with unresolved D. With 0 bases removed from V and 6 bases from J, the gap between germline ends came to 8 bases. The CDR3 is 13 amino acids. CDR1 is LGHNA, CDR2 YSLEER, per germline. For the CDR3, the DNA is TGCGCCAGCAGCCAAGATTTGGGCGATGGCTACACCTTC. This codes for CASSQDLGDGYTF.

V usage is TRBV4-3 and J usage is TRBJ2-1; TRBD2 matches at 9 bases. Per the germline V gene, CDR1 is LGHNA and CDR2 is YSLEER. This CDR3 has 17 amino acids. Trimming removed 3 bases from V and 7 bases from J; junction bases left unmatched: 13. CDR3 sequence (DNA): TGCGCCAGCAGCCACCTGTTGACGGCTAGCGGGGAGAATGAGCAGTTCTTC. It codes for CASSHLLTASGENEQFF.

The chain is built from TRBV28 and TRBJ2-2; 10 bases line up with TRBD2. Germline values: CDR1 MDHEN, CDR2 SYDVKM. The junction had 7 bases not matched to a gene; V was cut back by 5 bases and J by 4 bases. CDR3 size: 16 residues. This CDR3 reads CASSMGLAGATGELFF. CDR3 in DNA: TGTGCCAGCAGTATGGGGCTAGCGGGAGCCACCGGGGAGCTGTTTTTT.

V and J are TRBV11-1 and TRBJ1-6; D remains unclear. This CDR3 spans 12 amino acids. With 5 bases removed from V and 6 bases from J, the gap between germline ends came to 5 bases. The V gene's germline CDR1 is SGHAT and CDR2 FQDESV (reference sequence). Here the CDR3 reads CASSHSNSPLHF. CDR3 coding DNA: TGTGCCAGCAGCCACAGTAATTCACCCCTCCACTTT. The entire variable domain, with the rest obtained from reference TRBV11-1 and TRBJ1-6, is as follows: EAEVAQSPRYKITEKSQAVAFWCDPISGHATLYWYRQILGQGPELLVQFQDESVVDDSQLPKDRFSAERLKGVDSTLKIQPAELGDSAMYLCASSHSNSPLHFGNGTRLTVT.

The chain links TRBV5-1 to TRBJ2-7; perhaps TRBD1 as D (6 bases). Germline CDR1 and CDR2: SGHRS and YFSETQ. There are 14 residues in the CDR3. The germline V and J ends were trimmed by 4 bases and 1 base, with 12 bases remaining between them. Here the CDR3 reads CASSETTGSYEQYF. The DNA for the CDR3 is TGCGCCAGCAGCGAAACCACAGGGTCCTACGAGCAGTACTTC.

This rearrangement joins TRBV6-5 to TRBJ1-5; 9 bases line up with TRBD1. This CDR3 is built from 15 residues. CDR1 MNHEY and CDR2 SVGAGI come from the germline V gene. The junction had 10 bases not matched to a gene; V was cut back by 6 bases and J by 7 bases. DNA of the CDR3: TGTGCCAGCAGCCGAGATACAGGGGGCGGGCAGCCCCAGCATTTT. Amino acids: CASSRDTGGGQPQHF.

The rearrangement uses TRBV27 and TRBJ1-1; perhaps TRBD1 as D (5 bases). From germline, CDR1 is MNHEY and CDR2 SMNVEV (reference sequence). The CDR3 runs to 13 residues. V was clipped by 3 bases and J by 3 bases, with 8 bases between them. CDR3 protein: CASSFGGYTEAFF. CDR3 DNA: TGTGCCAGCAGTTTCGGGGGGTACACTGAAGCTTTCTTT.

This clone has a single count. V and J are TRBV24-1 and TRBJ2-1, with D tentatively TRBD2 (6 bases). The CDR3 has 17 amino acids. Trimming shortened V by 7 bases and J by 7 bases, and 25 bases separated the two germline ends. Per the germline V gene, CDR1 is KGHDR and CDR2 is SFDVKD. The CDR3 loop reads CATRPAGLEVLGNEQFF. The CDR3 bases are TGTGCCACCAGGCCCGCGGGGCTAGAAGTATTGGGGAATGAGCAGTTCTTC.

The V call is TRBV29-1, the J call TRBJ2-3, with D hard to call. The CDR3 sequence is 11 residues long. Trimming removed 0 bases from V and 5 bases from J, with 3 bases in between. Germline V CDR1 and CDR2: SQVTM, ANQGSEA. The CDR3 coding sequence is TGCAGCGTTGAAGATAAAGATACGCAGTATTTT. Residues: CSVEDKDTQYF.

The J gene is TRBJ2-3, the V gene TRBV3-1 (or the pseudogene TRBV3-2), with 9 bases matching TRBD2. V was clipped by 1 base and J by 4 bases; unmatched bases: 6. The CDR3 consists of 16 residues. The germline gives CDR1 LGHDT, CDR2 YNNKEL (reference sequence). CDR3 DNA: TGTGCCAGCAGCCAAGGAGCGGGGGGCGGTGCAGATACGCAGTATTTT. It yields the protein CASSQGAGGGADTQYF.

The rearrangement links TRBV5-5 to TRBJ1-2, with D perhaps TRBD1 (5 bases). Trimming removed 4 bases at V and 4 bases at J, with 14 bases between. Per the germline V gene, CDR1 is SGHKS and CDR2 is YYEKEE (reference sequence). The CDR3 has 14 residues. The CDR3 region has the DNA TGTGCCAGCAGCGTGGGACTCGTACCCTATGGCTACACCTTC. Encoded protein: CASSVGLVPYGYTF.

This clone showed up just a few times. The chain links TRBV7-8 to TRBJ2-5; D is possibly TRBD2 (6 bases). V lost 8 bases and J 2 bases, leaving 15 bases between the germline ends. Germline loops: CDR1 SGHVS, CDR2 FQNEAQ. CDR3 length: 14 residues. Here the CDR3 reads CASLLGGQQETQYF. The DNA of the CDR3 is TGTGCCAGCTTGCTGGGGGGTCAACAAGAGACCCAGTACTTC.

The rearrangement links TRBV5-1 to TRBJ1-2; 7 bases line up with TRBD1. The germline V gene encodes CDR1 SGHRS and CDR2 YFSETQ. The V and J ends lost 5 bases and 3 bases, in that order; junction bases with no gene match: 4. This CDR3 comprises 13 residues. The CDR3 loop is CASRGDSDYGYTF. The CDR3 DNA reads TGCGCCAGCAGGGGGGACAGTGACTATGGCTACACCTTC.

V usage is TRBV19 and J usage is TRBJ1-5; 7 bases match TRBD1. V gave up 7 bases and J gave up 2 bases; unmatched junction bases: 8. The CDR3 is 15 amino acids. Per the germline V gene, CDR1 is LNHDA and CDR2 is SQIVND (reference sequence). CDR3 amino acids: CASTDRAGGNQPQHF. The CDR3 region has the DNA TGTGCCAGTACTGACAGGGCTGGCGGCAATCAGCCCCAGCATTTT.

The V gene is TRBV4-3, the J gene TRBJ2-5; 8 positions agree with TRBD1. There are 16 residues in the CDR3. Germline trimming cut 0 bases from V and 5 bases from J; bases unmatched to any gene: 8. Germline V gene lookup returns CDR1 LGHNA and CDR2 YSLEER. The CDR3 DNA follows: TGCGCCAGCAGCCAAGAACTTGGACAGGGTGGCGAGACCCAGTACTTC. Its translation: CASSQELGQGGETQYF.

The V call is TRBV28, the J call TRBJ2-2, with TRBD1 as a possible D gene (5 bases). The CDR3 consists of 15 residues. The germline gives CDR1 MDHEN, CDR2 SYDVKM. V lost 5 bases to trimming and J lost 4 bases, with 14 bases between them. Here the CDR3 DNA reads TGTGCCAGCAGTCCCCCCCTAGGGGCCACCGGGGAGCTGTTTTTT. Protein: CASSPPLGATGELFF.